These T cell receptor beta chains were read from a single sample in a study of blood T cell repertoires in COVID-19. Profiled with immunoSEQ multiplex PCR; TCRdb holds only in-frame clones, not every one. The top ten hold around 20% of the sample, which has about 330,000 clones, roughly nine tenths seen once. The sequencing input was PBMCs or T cells enriched from blood (not recorded which). The receptor set was obtained from a woman aged 25 to 39 who had recovered from COVID-19. Each CDR3 is given with its conserved first and last residue. The order of the fields is D gene, V gene, CDR3 length, clone size, J gene, CDR3 DNA, CDR3 protein. D genes are given only for firm matches. Clone size is not always given. Where it is, it says once, few, many or a class for expanded clones.

D gene: NA
V gene: TRBV10-3
CDR3 length: 15
clone size: NA
J gene: TRBJ1-6
CDR3 DNA: TGTGCCATCAGTGAAGGGGGGGTTCCGAATTCACCCCTCCACTTT
CDR3 protein: CAISEGGVPNSPLHF

D gene: NA
V gene: TRBV7-3
CDR3 length: 14
clone size: NA
J gene: TRBJ2-5
CDR3 DNA: TGTGCCAGCAGCTTTCTCGCAGGGCAAGAGACCCAGTACTTC
CDR3 protein: CASSFLAGQETQYF

D gene: NA
V gene: TRBV28
CDR3 length: 14
clone size: once
J gene: TRBJ1-5
CDR3 DNA: TGTGCCAGCAGCTATACAGGTCGGGGGCAGCCCCAGCATTTT
CDR3 protein: CASSYTGRGQPQHF

D gene: NA
V gene: TRBV2
CDR3 length: 12
clone size: NA
J gene: TRBJ1-2
CDR3 DNA: TGTGCCAGCAGGGAGAAGGTCTATGGCTACACCTTC
CDR3 protein: CASREKVYGYTF

D gene: TRBD1
V gene: TRBV18
CDR3 length: 15
clone size: NA
J gene: TRBJ1-4
CDR3 DNA: TGTGCCAGCTCAAGGACAGGGACAACTAATGAAAAACTGTTTTTT
CDR3 protein: CASSRTGTTNEKLFF

D gene: TRBD2
V gene: TRBV11-2
CDR3 length: 15
clone size: NA
J gene: TRBJ2-7
CDR3 DNA: TGTGCCAGCAGCCATCCCTCTAGCGGAAACTACGAGCAGTACTTC
CDR3 protein: CASSHPSSGNYEQYF

D gene: TRBD1
V gene: TRBV7-2
CDR3 length: 14
clone size: NA
J gene: TRBJ2-7
CDR3 DNA: TGTGCCAGCACAGCCGACAGGGCTTCGTACGAGCAGTACTTC
CDR3 protein: CASTADRASYEQYF

D gene: NA
V gene: TRBV6-2/TRBV6-3
CDR3 length: 14
clone size: NA
J gene: TRBJ1-2
CDR3 DNA: TGTGCCAGCAGTTACTCGGGAGGAACCTATGGCTACACCTTC
CDR3 protein: CASSYSGGTYGYTF

D gene: TRBD1
V gene: TRBV19
CDR3 length: 15
clone size: NA
J gene: TRBJ2-1
CDR3 DNA: TGTGCCAGTAGTATCGGCACTACCGGGACAGGAGCTCATGTCTTC
CDR3 protein: CASSIGTTGTGAHVF

D gene: TRBD2
V gene: TRBV2
CDR3 length: 17
clone size: once
J gene: TRBJ2-1
CDR3 DNA: TGTGCCAGCAGAACCGGGACTAGCGGGCCCATAAACAATGAGCAGTTCTTC
CDR3 protein: CASRTGTSGPINNEQFF

D gene: NA
V gene: TRBV7-3
CDR3 length: 17
clone size: NA
J gene: TRBJ2-3
CDR3 DNA: TGTGCCAGCAGCTTAGGGAATTCGGGAGTTAGAACAGATACGCAGTATTTT
CDR3 protein: CASSLGNSGVRTDTQYF

D gene: TRBD1
V gene: TRBV6-2/TRBV6-3
CDR3 length: 16
clone size: NA
J gene: TRBJ2-7
CDR3 DNA: TGTGCCAGCAGTTACCGACAGGACAGGGGGACCTACGAGCAGTACTTC
CDR3 protein: CASSYRQDRGTYEQYF

D gene: TRBD1
V gene: TRBV6-4
CDR3 length: 15
clone size: NA
J gene: TRBJ2-1
CDR3 DNA: TGTGCCAGCAGTACCGGGACAGGGGAGTGGGATGAGCAGTTCTTC
CDR3 protein: CASSTGTGEWDEQFF

D gene: NA
V gene: TRBV3-1/TRBV3-2
CDR3 length: 17
clone size: once
J gene: TRBJ1-5
CDR3 DNA: TGTGCCAGCAGCCACAATCCAGACAGGCGTCTAGGTCAGCCCCAGCATTTT
CDR3 protein: CASSHNPDRRLGQPQHF

D gene: TRBD1
V gene: TRBV28
CDR3 length: 14
clone size: NA
J gene: TRBJ1-2
CDR3 DNA: TGTGCCACCAACACGGGACAGAGCTCCTATGGCTACACCTTC
CDR3 protein: CATNTGQSSYGYTF

D gene: TRBD1
V gene: TRBV5-1
CDR3 length: 13
clone size: NA
J gene: TRBJ1-2
CDR3 DNA: TGCGCCAGCAGTCAGGACAGGGGGTATGGCTACACCTTC
CDR3 protein: CASSQDRGYGYTF

D gene: TRBD1
V gene: TRBV7-2
CDR3 length: 13
clone size: NA
J gene: TRBJ2-5
CDR3 DNA: TGTGCCAGCAGCCCTAAGGGGGCCGAGACCCAGTACTTC
CDR3 protein: CASSPKGAETQYF

D gene: TRBD1
V gene: TRBV6-5
CDR3 length: 14
clone size: NA
J gene: TRBJ2-7
CDR3 DNA: TGTGCCAGCAGTCGACAGGGAAATGGCTACGAGCAGTACTTC
CDR3 protein: CASSRQGNGYEQYF

D gene: NA
V gene: TRBV13
CDR3 length: 15
clone size: NA
J gene: TRBJ1-2
CDR3 DNA: TGTGCCAGCAGCTTAGCGCAGGGGATGGGCTATGGCTACACCTTC
CDR3 protein: CASSLAQGMGYGYTF

D gene: TRBD2
V gene: TRBV18
CDR3 length: 14
clone size: NA
J gene: TRBJ2-1
CDR3 DNA: TGTGCCAGCTCAACCCTAGCGGGGGGAAATGAGCAGTTCTTC
CDR3 protein: CASSTLAGGNEQFF

D gene: TRBD1
V gene: TRBV14
CDR3 length: 18
clone size: NA
J gene: TRBJ2-5
CDR3 DNA: TGTGCCAGCAGCCAAGAACTAACTCCGGGACAGGTACAAGAGACCCAGTACTTC
CDR3 protein: CASSQELTPGQVQETQYF

D gene: NA
V gene: TRBV24-1
CDR3 length: 15
clone size: NA
J gene: TRBJ2-1
CDR3 DNA: TGTGCCACCAGTGACCCTGACGAGGTGTGGAATGAGCAGTTCTTC
CDR3 protein: CATSDPDEVWNEQFF

D gene: NA
V gene: TRBV28
CDR3 length: 16
clone size: few
J gene: TRBJ2-7
CDR3 DNA: TGTGCCAGCAGTTTTGGCAGGGGCCCCAGGTCACGCGAGCAGTACTTC
CDR3 protein: CASSFGRGPRSREQYF

D gene: NA
V gene: TRBV3-1/TRBV3-2
CDR3 length: 15
clone size: once
J gene: TRBJ1-3
CDR3 DNA: TGTGCCAGCAGCCAAGGAGGGGGTCCTGGAAACACCATATATTTT
CDR3 protein: CASSQGGGPGNTIYF

D gene: TRBD2
V gene: TRBV18
CDR3 length: 16
clone size: NA
J gene: TRBJ2-1
CDR3 DNA: TGTGCCAGCTCACCACGTCTAGCGGGAGGTTACAATGAGCAGTTCTTC
CDR3 protein: CASSPRLAGGYNEQFF

D gene: TRBD1
V gene: TRBV19
CDR3 length: 15
clone size: once
J gene: TRBJ2-1
CDR3 DNA: TGTGCCAGTAGTGAAGGACAGGGCGCCTACAATGAGCAGTTCTTC
CDR3 protein: CASSEGQGAYNEQFF

D gene: TRBD1
V gene: TRBV5-1
CDR3 length: 15
clone size: NA
J gene: TRBJ1-5
CDR3 DNA: TGCGCCAGCAGCTTGGAGGGGGCACACAATCAGCCCCAGCATTTT
CDR3 protein: CASSLEGAHNQPQHF

D gene: TRBD1
V gene: TRBV6-5
CDR3 length: 13
clone size: NA
J gene: TRBJ1-2
CDR3 DNA: TGTGCCAGCAGTTACCGGGACAGGTTTGGCTACACCTTC
CDR3 protein: CASSYRDRFGYTF